This TCR beta chain comes out of a study of blood T cell repertoires in COVID-19. The method was immunoSEQ multiplex PCR; TCRdb's version includes in-frame clones alone and lacks a portion of them. The data show more than 200,000 clones, around 89% seen once. V shed 0 bases, J shed 0 bases, and the junction held 0 bases outside the gene matches. In germline, CDR1 is MNHEY, CDR2 SMNVEV (reference sequence). The CDR3 spans 15 residues. Sequenced: PBMCs or T cells enriched from blood (not recorded which). The chain combines TRBV27 with TRBJ2-3; 7 nucleotides match TRBD2. The origin of this receptor is a woman aged 25 to 39 who had recovered from COVID-19. In nucleotides, the CDR3 is TGTGCCAGCAGTTTATCGCGGGGGAGCACAGATACGCAGTATTTT. The encoded protein is CASSLSRGSTDTQYF.